Detailed here is one T cell receptor beta chain. The source of the sample is a study of PD-1 blockade in classical Hodgkin lymphoma. Indicated time point: cycle 4 day 1 (C4D1), after 6 weeks of nivolumab. Exposure to brentuximab vedotin varied, and each patient had relapsed following autologous stem cell transplantation. Profiling relied on immunoSEQ multiplex PCR, and the TCRdb table lists in-frame clones only, not all of them. Counted here are 80,000 to 100,000 clones, about 92% occurring once; the ten biggest clones make up less than 2%. Germline V lookup: CDR1 SGHTA, CDR2 FQGNSA. Trimming removed 1 base from V and 1 base from J; junction bases left unmatched: 3. This CDR3 is 16 amino acids long.

The sample consisted of peripheral blood mononuclear cells (PBMCs), taken before the fourth cycle of nivolumab. This clonotype originated in a human donor with classical Hodgkin lymphoma. The J gene is TRBJ2-3, the V gene TRBV7-2; 9 positions match TRBD2. CDR3 bases: TGTGCCAGCAGCTTAGTGGTAGCGGGAGGCACAGATACGCAGTATTTT. Its protein product is CASSLVVAGGTDTQYF. The full variable domain, its missing parts supplied by reference TRBV7-2 and TRBJ2-3, is GAGVSQSPSNKVTEKGKDVELRCDPISGHTALYWYRQSLGQGLEFLIYFQGNSAPDKSGLPSDRFSAERTGGSVSTLTIQRTQQEDSAVYLCASSLVVAGGTDTQYFGPGTRLTVL.